This T cell receptor (beta chain) was identified during a study of T cell repertoires in cytomegalovirus infection. Overall study context: Both CMV infection and a matching HLA type were indicated by public TCR beta signatures. Study-wide findings and caveats: Identification of carriers of CMV plus the relevant HLA was achieved through cumulative public TCR beta family frequency. Ex vivo responses were dominated by HLA-C-restricted CMV-specific TCR beta clonotypes.

A single record per CDR3 protein comes from TCRdb applying MiXCR to the reads. The table lists around 100,000 distinct CDR3 sequences, approximately 15% of them singletons. The CDR3 runs 12 residues. Trimming pared 2 bases from V and 3 bases from J, leaving 8 bases between. Germline V CDR1 and CDR2: GTSNPN, SVGIG (reference sequence). Ten or more counts support this clonotype. Its specificity is unknown. This TCR was sampled from a human donor in good health (CMV status not recorded). Some clones in this sample may be carry-over from other donors' samples. This chain links TRBV30 with TRBJ2-7; D is undetermined. Sequencing was performed on PBMCs. CDR3 DNA: TGTGCCTGGAGTCAGAGGCGCTACGAGCAGTACTTC. Amino acid sequence: CAWSQRRYEQYF.